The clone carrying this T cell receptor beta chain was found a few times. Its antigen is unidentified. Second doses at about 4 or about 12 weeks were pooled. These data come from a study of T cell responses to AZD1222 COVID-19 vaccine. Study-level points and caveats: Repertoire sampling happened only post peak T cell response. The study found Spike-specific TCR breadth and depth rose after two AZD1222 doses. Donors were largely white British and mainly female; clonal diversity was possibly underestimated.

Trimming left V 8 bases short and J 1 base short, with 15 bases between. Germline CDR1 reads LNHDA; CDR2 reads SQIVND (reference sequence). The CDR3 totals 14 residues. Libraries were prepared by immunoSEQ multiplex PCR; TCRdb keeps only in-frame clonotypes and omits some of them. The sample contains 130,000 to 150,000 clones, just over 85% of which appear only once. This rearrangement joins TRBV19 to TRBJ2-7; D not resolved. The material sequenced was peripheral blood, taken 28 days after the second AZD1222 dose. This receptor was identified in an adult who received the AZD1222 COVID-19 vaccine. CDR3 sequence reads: CASSVGARSYEQYF. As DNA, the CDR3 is TGTGCCAGTTCAGTGGGCGCGCGGTCCTACGAGCAGTACTTC.